Below, 5 T cell receptor beta chains from the same sample are listed, as sequenced in a study of shared clonotypes between healthy human individuals (dated by TCRdb to about 2020). Library construction relied on the immunoSEQ multiplex PCR assay. Sourced from immuneACCESS, this table was stored by TCRdb with only in-frame sequences that have V and J called. A share of the clones is absent; for the studies checked, an unresolved V gene accounts for under half, and the remainder has no known explanation. Counted in this sample were approximately 1.1 million clones; around three quarters of them appeared once. Under 0.6% of the sample is held by the ten biggest clonotypes. The source material was memory CD4+ T cells from PBMCs. The cell subset or site label on this specimen signifies: CD45RA-negative fraction. The receptor source for this set is a man younger than 35 in good health. Some clones in this sample may be carry-over from other donors' samples.

The gene calls are TRBV5-4 and TRBJ2-7; D ambiguous. Trimming left V 7 bases short and J 4 bases short, with 18 bases between. There are 14 residues in the CDR3. Germline loops: CDR1 SGHNT, CDR2 YYREEE (reference sequence). The CDR3 coding sequence is TGTGCCAGCTCCTCCCCCCCACCATTGTACGAGCAGTACTTC. The encoded protein is CASSSPPPLYEQYF.

This clone was picked up one time. This rearrangement joins TRBV5-4 to TRBJ2-1, with 8 nucleotides matching TRBD1. V was pared by 4 bases and J by 9 bases, with 6 bases of the junction left unmatched. CDR1 and CDR2 from the germline V gene are SGHNT and YYREEE (reference sequence). The CDR3 spans 13 residues. The CDR3 protein is CASSPGQGSEQFF. The DNA of the CDR3 is TGTGCCAGCAGCCCCGGACAGGGCAGTGAGCAGTTCTTC.

The chain is built from TRBV5-1 and TRBJ1-2, with a possible D match to TRBD1 (5 bases). Germline V CDR1 and CDR2: SGHRS, YFSETQ. The CDR3 is 14 amino acids. V lost 0 bases, J lost 2 bases, and 8 bases lay in between. CDR3 coding DNA: TGCGCCAGCAGCTTGGACTGGGGGAACTATGGCTACACCTTC. This encodes CASSLDWGNYGYTF.

This clone was picked up a small number of times. The CDR3 here is CASSLEGHTDTQYF. As DNA, the CDR3 is TGTGCCAGCAGCTTAGAGGGGCACACAGATACGCAGTATTTT. The chain joins TRBV13 to TRBJ2-3; perhaps TRBD1 as D (5 bases). This CDR3 is built from 14 residues. The germline gives CDR1 PRHDT, CDR2 FYEKMQ (reference sequence). V was pared by 1 base and J by 2 bases, with 7 bases between.

The V and J genes are TRBV7-3 and TRBJ2-3, with TRBD2 identical over 7 bases. This CDR3 region has 15 residues. The ends lost 2 bases at V and 1 base at J; junction bases unmatched: 3. Germline V CDR1 and CDR2: SGHTA, FQGTGA. CDR3 in DNA: TGTGCCAGCAGCTTAGCAGCGGGGCGCACAGATACGCAGTATTTT. This sequence encodes CASSLAAGRTDTQYF.